The T cell receptor (beta chain) under discussion was sequenced for a study of T-cell reconstitution after alpha-beta-depleted transplantation in children. Germline loops: CDR1 SGHRS, CDR2 YFSETQ. The CDR3 runs to 14 residues. J lost 6 bases, V lost 4 bases, and 8 bases had no gene match. Unique molecular identifiers were incorporated into the prepared TCRbeta library. TCRdb recomputed calls from the PCR reads with MiXCR, one row per CDR3 protein. This sample has some 530,000 distinct CDR3 sequences; under 15% occur once, and the top ten carry about 5.4%. The receptor's source is a human donor who donated a stem cell graft to a child with combined immunodeficiency. Specimen: PBMCs from the stem cell graft donor, collected from the stem cell graft. V gene TRBV5-1 combines with J gene TRBJ1-1, with 8 bases lining up with TRBD1. CDR3 nucleotides: TGCGCCAGCAGCCCCCGGACAGGGTTCGCTGAAGCTTTCTTT. The encoded protein is CASSPRTGFAEAFF.